Following are 29 T cell receptor beta chains from one sample sequenced in a study of T cells after posttransplantation cyclophosphamide. Cyclophosphamide on days +3 and +4 followed busulfan-fludarabine conditioning and a marrow graft. Some clones are missing from TCRdb's copy, which holds only in-frame ones; the method was immunoSEQ multiplex PCR. The sample shows some 11,000 clones, approximately 86% of them seen only once. The sequencing used PBMCs, collected about 2,000 days after allogeneic stem cell transplant with posttransplant cyclophosphamide. The origin of the receptors is a female patient aged 45-60 years who received an allogeneic stem cell transplant from a related donor, was CMV-positive, and had no GVHD. Some T cells may be graft donor cells.

This chain joins TRBV11-3 and TRBJ1-1; no reliable D call. Germline-derived CDR1 and CDR2 are SGHNT and YENEEA. The CDR3 loop spans 13 amino acids. V dropped 4 bases and J dropped 3 bases, with 9 bases sitting between them. In DNA form, the CDR3 reads TGTGCCAGCAGCTCCGACTCGGACACTGAAGCTTTCTTT. The encoded protein is CASSSDSDTEAFF.

V and J are TRBV7-3 and TRBJ2-1; possible D gene TRBD1, 6 bases. Germline assignment: CDR1 SGHTA and CDR2 FQGTGA. This CDR3 comprises 15 residues. Deletions cut 2 bases from V and 1 base from J, with 9 bases between. The CDR3 region is CASSLSGQSYNEQFF. The CDR3 DNA sequence: TGTGCCAGCAGCTTATCAGGACAGTCCTACAATGAGCAGTTCTTC.

This clone occurred a few times. The chain uses TRBV27 and TRBJ2-2; the D is unclear. The ends were cut back, 10 bases at V and 4 bases at J, with 7 bases in the middle. The CDR3 is 11 amino acids. Looked up from germline, CDR1 is MNHEY and CDR2 is SMNVEV (reference sequence). Written as DNA, the CDR3 is TGTGCCACCTATCTCACCGGGGAGCTGTTTTTT. Translating gives CATYLTGELFF.

The chain uses TRBV6-6 and TRBJ1-1; D is unclear. V dropped 0 bases and J dropped 3 bases, with 8 bases sitting between them. This CDR3 is built from 14 residues. Germline V CDR1 and CDR2: MNHNY, SVGAGI (reference sequence). The CDR3 nucleotides read TGTGCCAGCAGTTACTCGTGGCCTTACACTGAAGCTTTCTTT. Residues: CASSYSWPYTEAFF.

This clone was seen once. The rearrangement joins TRBV7-9 to TRBJ2-1, with 12 nucleotides matching TRBD1. This CDR3 has 14 residues. The germline V gene has CDR1 SEHNR and CDR2 FQNEAQ (reference sequence). Trimming removed 5 bases from V and 8 bases from J; junction bases left unmatched: 4. The CDR3 is CASSPGTGGHEQFF. CDR3 DNA sequence: TGTGCCAGCAGCCCCGGGACAGGGGGCCATGAGCAGTTCTTC.

The CDR3 sequence is CASRPGGGALITDTQYF. The CDR3, as DNA: TGTGCCAGCAGGCCTGGAGGAGGGGCACTGATCACAGATACGCAGTATTTT. The V call is TRBV5-4, the J call TRBJ2-3, with a weak D call TRBD2 (6 bases). V was pared by 5 bases and J by 2 bases, with 21 bases between. This CDR3 contains 17 residues. Germline values: CDR1 SGHNT, CDR2 YYREEE (reference sequence). The whole variable domain, filled in from reference TRBV5-4 and TRBJ2-3, reads ETGVTQSPTHLIKTRGQQVTLRCSSQSGHNTVSWYQQALGQGPQFIFQYYREEENGRGNFPPRFSGLQFPNYSSELNVNALELDDSALYLCASRPGGGALITDTQYFGPGTRLTVL.

This clone came up a few times. The rearrangement joins TRBV30 to TRBJ1-2; 8 bases are shared with TRBD1. CDR1 and CDR2 (germline): GTSNPN, SVGIG (reference sequence). V shed 4 bases and J 8 bases; nucleotides not matched to a gene: 6. CDR3 size: 12 residues. The CDR3 loop reads CAWKDRVGGYTF. The CDR3 nucleotides are TGTGCCTGGAAGGACAGGGTCGGAGGCTACACCTTC.

J is TRBJ2-7 and V is TRBV7-6, with D possibly TRBD1 on 6 matching bases. The V and J ends lost 5 bases and 5 bases respectively, with 10 bases between them. The CDR3 is made up of 12 amino acids. Germline loops: CDR1 SGHVS, CDR2 FNYEAQ. The CDR3 nucleotides read TGTGCCAGCAGCGTATCAGGGGACGAGCAGTACTTC. It yields the protein CASSVSGDEQYF.

This clone has a handful of counts. The chain carries TRBV11-2 and TRBJ1-2, with TRBD1 as a possible D gene (5 bases). Per germline, CDR1 SGHAT and CDR2 FQNNGV. The V and J ends lost 5 bases and 5 bases respectively, with 9 bases between them. This CDR3 has 12 amino acids. The CDR3 DNA sequence: TGTGCCAGCAGCCTGGGGCTTTATGGCTACACCTTC. It yields the protein CASSLGLYGYTF.

V is TRBV2 and J is TRBJ2-1, with 11 bases matching TRBD2. Germline CDR1 and CDR2: SNHLY and FYNNEI. The CDR3 is 15 residues long. Losses at the gene ends were 5 bases for V and 0 bases for J; bases not matched to a gene: 0. The CDR3 nucleotides read TGTGCCAGCAGTACTAGCGGGAGCTCCTACAATGAGCAGTTCTTC. Translation: CASSTSGSSYNEQFF.

The rearrangement uses TRBV7-9 and TRBJ1-5, with 7 bases lining up with TRBD1. The CDR3 consists of 14 residues. Looked up from germline, CDR1 is SEHNR and CDR2 is FQNEAQ (reference sequence). The junction had 7 bases not matched to a gene; V was cut back by 6 bases and J by 5 bases. CDR3 bases: TGTGCCAGCAGTACGGACAGGCCCTATCAGCCCCAGCATTTT. It yields the protein CASSTDRPYQPQHF.

The gene calls are TRBV5-1 and TRBJ2-5; D is unclear. Germline CDR1 reads SGHRS; CDR2 reads YFSETQ. CDR3 length equals 15 residues. V lost 3 bases, J lost 2 bases, and 14 bases lay in between. CDR3 bases: TGCGCCAGCAGCTCACGACCGCGGTTACAAGAGACCCAGTACTTC. Protein: CASSSRPRLQETQYF. The full variable domain, in which reference TRBV5-1 and TRBJ2-5 provide the parts outside the CDR3, is KAGVTQTPRYLIKTRGQQVTLSCSPISGHRSVSWYQQTPGQGLQFLFEYFSETQRNKGNFPGRFSGRQFSNSRSEMNVSTLELGDSALYLCASSSRPRLQETQYFGPGTRLLVL.

About this clone itself: Sequence at one end of the junction differs from germline and may be a read error. CDR3 loop: CASSFGTSGSTYTQYF. CDR3 DNA sequence: TGTGCCAGCAGCTTTGGGACTAGCGGTAGCACATATACGCAGTATTTT. The rearrangement uses TRBV11-2 and TRBJ2-3, with 11 bases lining up with TRBD2. CDR1 is SGHAT and CDR2 is FQNNGV in the germline V gene. CDR3 size: 16 residues.

In this sample, this clone turned up a few times. The J gene is TRBJ1-3, the V gene TRBV29-1; a weak D match, TRBD1 (5 bases). Germline CDR1 SQVTM, CDR2 ANQGSEA. This CDR3 has 14 residues. V dropped 5 bases and J dropped 2 bases, with 13 bases sitting between them. CDR3 in DNA: TGCAGCGTTAACTTCAGGGCTGCTGGAAACACCATATATTTT. Its translation is CSVNFRAAGNTIYF.

The chain is built from TRBV5-8 and TRBJ1-5, with D perhaps TRBD1 (6 bases). Germline-derived CDR1 and CDR2 are SGHTS and YDEGEE. There are 16 residues in the CDR3. V dropped 4 bases and J dropped 9 bases, with 23 bases sitting between them. The CDR3 here is CASSRFDGNYRAPQHF. The CDR3 coding sequence is TGTGCCAGCAGCCGATTCGACGGTAACTACAGGGCGCCCCAGCATTTT. The full variable domain, in which reference TRBV5-8 and TRBJ1-5 provide the parts outside the CDR3, is EAGVTQSPTHLIKTRGQQATLRCSPISGHTSVYWYQQALGLGLQFLLWYDEGEERNRGNFPPRFSGRQFPNYSSELNVNALELEDSALYLCASSRFDGNYRAPQHFGDGTRLSIL.

The chain has TRBV18 and TRBJ1-2; D unresolved. Germline V gives CDR1 KGHSH, CDR2 LQKENI. CDR3 length equals 14 residues. V lost 2 bases to trimming and J lost 6 bases, with 13 bases between them. CDR3 loop: CASSPSAGLDGYTF. The CDR3 DNA follows: TGTGCCAGCTCACCAAGTGCGGGGTTGGATGGCTACACCTTC.

This sequence joins TRBV27 and TRBJ1-1; D remains ambiguous. The V and J ends lost 0 bases and 3 bases respectively, with 5 bases between them. The germline V gene has CDR1 MNHEY and CDR2 SMNVEV (reference sequence). This CDR3 has 13 amino acids. The CDR3 sequence: CASSLSLDTEAFF. The CDR3 nucleotides are TGTGCCAGCAGTTTATCCCTCGACACTGAAGCTTTCTTT.

The V call is TRBV10-1, the J call TRBJ1-3; maybe TRBD1 (5 bases). The CDR3 is 15 residues long. Germline loops: CDR1 WNHNN, CDR2 SYGVQD (reference sequence). Trimming cost V 3 bases and J 1 base, with 10 bases left between them. The CDR3 DNA reads TGCGCCAGCAGTGAATCAGGGAATTCTGGAAACACCATATATTTT. It translates to CASSESGNSGNTIYF.

This rearrangement joins TRBV7-2 to TRBJ1-2; tentatively, D is TRBD1 (5 bases). This CDR3 has 14 residues. V was trimmed by 2 bases and J by 4 bases, leaving 11 bases between them. Germline CDR1 is SGHTA and CDR2 is FQGNSA. CDR3 protein: CASSLSPGSYGYTF. DNA of the CDR3: TGTGCCAGCAGCTTAAGTCCAGGGTCCTATGGCTACACCTTC.

The sample holds a few counts of this clone. This chain connects TRBV9 to TRBJ2-7; 7 nucleotides align to TRBD2. Germline lookup yields CDR1 SGDLS and CDR2 YYNGEE. The CDR3 has 15 residues. Trimming removed 0 bases from V and 3 bases from J; junction bases left unmatched: 6. CDR3 in DNA: TGTGCCAGCAGCGTAGTGGGAGGGGAATTCTACGAGCAGTACTTC. It translates to CASSVVGGEFYEQYF.

The V call is TRBV29-1, the J call TRBJ2-1; D unresolved. Germline loops: CDR1 SQVTM, CDR2 ANQGSEA. The CDR3 is 13 residues long. The V end lost 6 bases, the J end lost 7 bases, and 16 bases lay between the germline ends. The DNA of the CDR3 is TGCAGCGTCCTAGACGGATGGCATAATGAGCAGTTCTTC. Translation: CSVLDGWHNEQFF.

This clone was observed a handful of times. The rearrangement uses TRBV27 and TRBJ1-2, with D perhaps TRBD1 (5 bases). In germline, CDR1 is MNHEY, CDR2 SMNVEV (reference sequence). Trimming took 2 bases from V and 8 from J, leaving 18 bases between them. The CDR3 loop spans 15 amino acids. CDR3 loop: CASSLQGINQEGYTF. The CDR3 region has the DNA TGTGCCAGCAGTTTACAGGGAATCAATCAGGAGGGCTACACCTTC.

The chain has TRBV10-2 and TRBJ1-5; no clear D gene. Germline CDR1 is WSHSY and CDR2 is SAAADI. The CDR3 is made up of 12 amino acids. V lost 3 bases and J lost 7, with 7 bases in between. The DNA for the CDR3 is TGCGCCAGCAGTGACGGTGTACAGCCCCAGCATTTT. It codes for CASSDGVQPQHF.

Only one count was recorded for this clone. In DNA, the CDR3 is TGTGCCAGCAGTGCAACAGGGTATCAGCCCCAGCATTTT. This gives the protein CASSATGYQPQHF. The rearrangement joins TRBV2 to TRBJ1-5; tentatively, D is TRBD1 (6 bases). The length of the CDR3 is 13 residues. Trimming stripped 4 bases from V and 5 bases from J, with 9 bases between. CDR1 is SNHLY and CDR2 is FYNNEI in the germline V gene. Combining the CDR3 with reference TRBV2 and TRBJ1-5 gives the whole variable domain EPEVTQTPSHQVTQMGQEVILRCVPISNHLYFYWYRQILGQKVEFLVSFYNNEISEKSEIFDDQFSVERPDGSNFTLKIRSTKLEDSAMYFCASSATGYQPQHFGDGTRLSIL.

V is TRBV11-2 and J is TRBJ2-1; D unresolved. The CDR3 is 13 amino acids. Per germline, CDR1 SGHAT and CDR2 FQNNGV. Trimming stripped 1 base from V and 6 bases from J, with 7 bases between. Here the CDR3 DNA reads TGTGCCAGCAGCTTAGTAGGCGGCAATGAGCAGTTCTTC. Amino acids: CASSLVGGNEQFF.

This clone was seen just once. The V and J genes are TRBV7-9 and TRBJ1-2, with TRBD1 matching over 7 bases. The V segment lost 6 bases and the J segment 4 bases; nucleotides outside the gene matches: 8. Germline V gene lookup returns CDR1 SEHNR and CDR2 FQNEAQ (reference sequence). This CDR3 is built from 14 residues. CDR3 in DNA: TGTGCCAGCAGTCCAGGGGGGCTCATCTATGGCTACACCTTC. Amino acid sequence: CASSPGGLIYGYTF.

The chain recombines TRBV2 with TRBJ2-3; 7 bases fit TRBD2. The trim removed 5 bases at V and 4 bases at J, leaving 6 bases unmatched. Per germline, CDR1 SNHLY and CDR2 FYNNEI. The CDR3 sequence is 14 residues long. CDR3 sequence: CASSPPGGADTQYF. DNA for the CDR3: TGTGCCAGCAGTCCCCCTGGGGGGGCAGATACGCAGTATTTT.

The chain combines TRBV10-3 with TRBJ1-4; 8 nucleotides line up with TRBD1. Per germline, CDR1 ENHRY and CDR2 SYGVKD. This CDR3 comprises 15 residues. With 10 bases clipped from V and 2 bases from J, the junction kept 9 bases outside the gene matches. The CDR3 bases are TGTGCCACAGGCCGGACAGGGTATACTAATGAAAAACTGTTTTTT. Protein: CATGRTGYTNEKLFF.

The J gene is TRBJ2-2, the V gene TRBV7-6, with a weak D call TRBD1 (6 bases). The V and J ends lost 1 base and 0 bases respectively, with 21 bases between them. Germline V gene sequence: CDR1 SGHVS, CDR2 FNYEAQ. The CDR3 loop spans 20 amino acids. CDR3 in amino acids: CASSLGPGQGSSANTGELFF. In DNA form, the CDR3 reads TGTGCCAGCAGCTTAGGCCCGGGACAAGGAAGTTCCGCGAACACCGGGGAGCTGTTTTTT.